This T cell receptor beta chain was profiled in a study of PD-1 blockade in classical Hodgkin lymphoma (dated by TCRdb to the early 2020s). General notes on the study: Nivolumab dosing was 3 mg/kg intravenously every 2 weeks, continuing until either disease progression or unacceptable toxicity. To define a peripheral blood immune signature of response to PD-1 blockade in classical Hodgkin lymphoma, the study combined TCR beta sequencing with CyTOF.

Overall study outcomes, separate from this receptor: Baseline diversity similar to that of newly diagnosed patients was observed in trial patients achieving complete response, whereas significantly lower diversity was observed in partial responders and progressors. The study was restricted to a single clinical trial cohort, and the causes of repertoire differences, possibly disease activity or prior therapy, were left undefined. A significant rise by C4D1 was seen in CD4+ but not CD8+ TCR diversity (p=0.0027 vs p=0.16), with the rise being most apparent in complete responders (p=0.02). Diversity was lower in patients who began nivolumab less than 1 year after ASCT, so these patients were left out of later analyses to avoid confounding by immune reconstitution. Baseline TCR diversity was reported to be lower in newly diagnosed patients than in healthy donors, and even lower in relapsed/refractory patients.

This specimen's time point label, interpreted: cycle 4 day 1 (C4D1), after five to seven weeks of nivolumab. Every trial patient had relapsed following autologous stem cell transplantation, and prior brentuximab vedotin exposure was what differed among cohorts A, B and C. The trial cohort comprised 56 patients with relapsed/refractory classical Hodgkin lymphoma whose best overall responses were complete response, partial response or progressive disease. Single-agent nivolumab was administered to trial patients in the multi-cohort phase II CheckMate 205 trial. An independent review committee assessed best overall response by applying the 2007 International Working Group response criteria. PBMCs from the trial were collected at three points: immediately before nivolumab initiation (C1D1), and during therapy at cycle 2 day 1 and cycle 4 day 1. Peripheral blood was collected in 8 mL Vacutainer Cell Preparation Tubes, from which PBMCs were isolated by centrifugation and then cryopreserved.

The Qiagen DNeasy kit was used to extract genomic DNA both from unsorted PBMCs and from the negatively selected CD4+ and CD8+ fractions. Amplification of TCR beta CDR3 regions was done by immunoSEQ multiplex PCR with primers that anneal to V and J segments. A synthetic immune receptor repertoire was used to minimize amplification bias, and any residual bias was removed computationally once sequencing was done. The paper's processing steps were these. Repertoire diversity was quantified as the Shannon entropy index using custom Python scripts. Unsorted, CD4+ and CD8+ repertoires were analyzed separately, except in combined analyses where CD4+ and CD8+ sequences were merged in silico. A clone was considered expanded if an increase in frequency of at least 2-fold after treatment relative to C1D1 was found, and a pseudocount of 0.5 was applied to clones undetected at baseline. Singleton clones were defined as clones with 0 or 1 copy at C1D1, and non-singleton clones were defined as clones with 2 or more copies. Clones expanded in unsorted samples were annotated as CD4+, CD8+ or unknown by matching protein sequences in sorted samples from the same patient. Wilcoxon tests on paired samples were used to test diversity changes from C1D1 to C4D1. What TCRdb holds here is the immuneACCESS table cut down to in-frame rearrangements. Part of the clones is not present; checked against another copy, under half of the missing clones reflect an unresolved V gene, and the others are unexplained. The V and J calls and clone size were taken over from that table, and D and trimming were inferred from the DNA. This sample holds approximately 9,000 clones; approximately 87% were observed only once. The leading ten clones occupy roughly 24% of the sample.

A word on this clone: Its antigen is currently not known. Nothing much larger sits one base from this clone, and base qualities are not available.

Taken from the germline V gene (reference sequence), the CDR1 and CDR2 loops are SEHNR and FQNEAQ. The CDR3 covers 13 residues, taking in both the cysteine and the phenylalanine. Just the 39-base CDR3 DNA is kept, in frame starting at base 1. The trim is 5 bases for V and 3 bases for J, with a gap of 10 bases between the germline ends. This clonotype was sampled from a human donor with classical Hodgkin lymphoma. Material: peripheral blood mononuclear cells (PBMCs), obtained before the fourth cycle of nivolumab. The rearranged chain carries TRBV7-9 and TRBJ1-2; the D segment cannot be called with confidence. CDR3 loop: CASSKGEHYGYTF. The sequenced DNA: TGTGCCAGCAGCAAAGGTGAACACTATGGCTACACCTTC.